The subject of this entry is one T cell receptor (beta chain). The data derive from a study of blood T cell repertoires in COVID-19. At the level of the study: The United States, Italy and Spain supplied acute and convalescent COVID-19 samples. The cDNA or gDNA used as material had been derived from T cells, B-cell-depleted T cells, or PBMCs.

Trimming took 0 bases from V and 2 from J, leaving 5 bases between them. The CDR3 is 14 amino acids. Germline V gene sequence: CDR1 LGHDT, CDR2 YNNKEL (reference sequence). In the study's own analysis: Reference gene primers were amplified, and this amplification served to estimate nucleated cell counts. Sequencing was performed with immunoSEQ multiplex PCR; in TCRdb, only in-frame clones are kept and a portion is missing. For V, J and clone size, that table is used; D and trimming come from the DNA. Altogether 330,000 or so clones are present, approximately 89% being singletons, with the ten largest covering 3% to 4%.

This rearrangement joins TRBV3-1 (or the pseudogene TRBV3-2) to TRBJ1-5; possible D gene TRBD1, 5 bases. The clonotype originates from a woman aged 55-75 years with COVID-19, enrolled during active disease. Sequenced material: peripheral blood. As DNA, the CDR3 is TGTGCCAGCAGCCAAGAACAGGGCAATCAGCCCCAGCATTTT. Its protein product is CASSQEQGNQPQHF.